This TCR beta chain was sequenced in a study of cytomegalovirus exposure and HLA in healthy donors. In the study overall: Among the 398 genotyped donors, around 81% were placed in the Caucasian-associated ancestry cluster. Overall study findings and caveats: It was about 150 TCR beta chains that were listed as cytomegalovirus-associated. In a later analysis, donors in an Asian-associated ancestry cluster reportedly had fewer N-insertions in productive TCRs than the cohort mean. About 90% or about 30% of the time was how often most TCR beta V segments were productive, according to an earlier analysis.

In the case of this clone: What it recognizes is unknown.

The CDR3 is made up of 15 amino acids. The V gene's germline CDR1 is SGHRS and CDR2 YFSETQ. V was pared by 4 bases and J by 7 bases, with 18 bases between. This PCR relied on a set of 60 Vbeta primers and 13 Jbeta primers. Generated by immunoSEQ multiplex PCR, the TCRdb table keeps only in-frame clones and is missing some. The repertoire table contains roughly 70,000 clones. This receptor was obtained from a female donor in good health and CMV-seropositive. This sequence joins TRBV5-1 and TRBJ1-5, with a possible D match to TRBD1 (5 bases). Input material: PBMCs. CDR3 in DNA: TGCGCCAGCAGCCCGGTGCCGACAGACGGACAGCCCCAGCATTTT. It is translated as CASSPVPTDGQPQHF.